The text below deals with one TCR beta chain. Its specificity is unknown. The CDR3 extends over 15 amino acids. With V trimmed by 5 bases and J by 1 base, 6 bases remained unmatched. CDR1 and CDR2 (germline): MNHEY, SMNVEV (reference sequence). This sample is drawn from a study of cytomegalovirus exposure and HLA in healthy donors. Findings of the study overall: One variant, a missense change in DCLRE1C, was linked in a later analysis to TCR beta V- and J-gene trimming.

The donors, nominally healthy at sampling, likely had unrecorded immune exposures. PCR used 60 Vbeta primers and 13 Jbeta primers. TCRdb's copy holds only in-frame clones and misses some; the assay was immunoSEQ multiplex PCR. Among over 85,000 clones listed, 77% were seen once. This TCR came from a male donor in good health and CMV-seropositive. What was sequenced was PBMCs. The chain joins TRBV27 to TRBJ2-7; TRBD1 matches 9 bases. DNA for the CDR3: TGTGCCAGCAGTCGGTCCGGGACAGGGTCCTACGAGCAGTACTTC. This sequence encodes CASSRSGTGSYEQYF.